The 27 T cell receptor beta chains reported below all come from one sample, sequenced in a study of cytomegalovirus exposure and HLA in healthy donors. Researchers ran the PCR with 60 Vbeta and 13 Jbeta primers. Using immunoSEQ multiplex PCR, the repertoire was profiled, and TCRdb retains in-frame clones only, with some absent. The sample carries around 140,000 clones, roughly four fifths recorded once. Sequencing input: PBMCs. Source of these receptors: a woman aged 50 to 60 in good health and CMV-seropositive.

The rearrangement uses TRBV27 and TRBJ1-2; maybe TRBD1 (6 bases). V was shortened by 6 bases and J by 6 bases, with 14 bases between the two germline ends. The CDR3 consists of 13 residues. CDR1 and CDR2 from the germline V gene are MNHEY and SMNVEV (reference sequence). This chain's CDR3 is CASRQTGRDGYTF. CDR3 coding DNA: TGTGCCAGCAGACAGACAGGAAGAGATGGCTACACCTTC.

The chain combines TRBV7-6 with TRBJ2-1; 10 bases match TRBD1. The CDR3 runs to 14 residues. V was clipped by 4 bases and J by 8 bases; unmatched bases: 5. CDR1 and CDR2 (germline): SGHVS, FNYEAQ. The CDR3 loop is CASSSPGTGDEQFF. The CDR3 bases are TGTGCCAGCAGCTCACCCGGGACAGGGGATGAGCAGTTCTTC.

This chain connects TRBV9 to TRBJ2-1; D gene unclear. There are 14 residues in the CDR3. V dropped 1 base and J dropped 0 bases, with 5 bases sitting between them. Germline V gene lookup returns CDR1 SGDLS and CDR2 YYNGEE. The CDR3 sequence is CASSVSSSYNEQFF. Written as DNA, the CDR3 is TGTGCCAGCAGCGTAAGTAGCTCCTACAATGAGCAGTTCTTC. The variable domain in full, completed from reference TRBV9 and TRBJ2-1, reads DSGVTQTPKHLITATGQRVTLRCSPRSGDLSVYWYQQSLDQGLQFLIQYYNGEERAKGNILERFSAQQFPDLHSELNLSSLELGDSALYFCASSVSSSYNEQFFGPGTRLTVL.

This chain connects TRBV2 to TRBJ1-5; D gene uncertain. V was trimmed by 3 bases and J by 1 base, leaving 13 bases between them. Germline V CDR1 and CDR2: SNHLY, FYNNEI. The CDR3 is made up of 16 amino acids. The CDR3 is CASSDGAGGSNQPQHF. The CDR3 DNA sequence: TGTGCCAGCAGTGATGGCGCAGGAGGAAGCAATCAGCCCCAGCATTTT.

The genes are TRBV11-3 and TRBJ2-7, with 11 bases fitting TRBD2. Germline values: CDR1 SGHNT, CDR2 YENEEA. The CDR3 spans 16 residues. The V gene end was trimmed by 8 bases and the J gene end by 2 bases; junction bases not matched to a gene: 11. CDR3 sequence (DNA): TGTGCCAGCTCCCCAGGTGGGACTAGCGGTCCCTACGAGCAGTACTTC. This sequence encodes CASSPGGTSGPYEQYF.

In regard to this clone: Other DNA sequences in this sample translate to the same CDR3. The rearrangement links TRBV7-3 to TRBJ2-2, with TRBD1 identical over 7 bases. This CDR3 has 16 amino acids. Germline values: CDR1 SGHTA, CDR2 FQGTGA. Trimming removed 0 bases from V and 1 base from J; junction bases left unmatched: 2. CDR3 coding DNA: TGTGCCAGCAGCTTAACAGGGGGCCTGAACACCGGGGAGCTGTTTTTT. Amino acids: CASSLTGGLNTGELFF.

The chain is built from TRBV12-1 and TRBJ2-7; TRBD2 is the table's D call and was not checked against the DNA. TRBV12-1 is described as a pseudogene. The CDR3 spans 12 residues. The CDR3 here is CASSFHGDEQYF. The CDR3 DNA sequence: TGTGCCAGCAGCTTTCACGGTGACGAGCAGTACTTC.

This clone was seen only a few times. This sequence joins TRBV12-2 and TRBJ1-3; no DNA check was done on the table's D call, TRBD1. TRBV12-2 is noted as a pseudogene. The CDR3 loop spans 15 amino acids. DNA of the CDR3: TGTGCAAGTCGCCTCTCACAGATTTCAGGAAACACCATATATTTT. It translates to CASRLSQISGNTIYF.

The chain uses TRBV10-2 and TRBJ2-2, with 9 nucleotides matching TRBD1. The germline V gene has CDR1 WSHSY and CDR2 SAAADI. The ends lost 6 bases at V and 5 bases at J; junction bases unmatched: 10. This CDR3 contains 16 residues. CDR3 sequence reads: CASRARQQGATGELFF. CDR3 DNA: TGCGCCAGCAGAGCTCGTCAACAGGGGGCTACCGGGGAGCTGTTTTTT.

Of note for this clone: Other DNA sequences in this specimen translate into the identical CDR3. This rearrangement joins TRBV9 to TRBJ2-1, with no clear D. The germline V and J ends were trimmed by 0 bases and 0 bases, with 4 bases remaining between them. CDR3 length: 14 amino acids. Germline V gene lookup returns CDR1 SGDLS and CDR2 YYNGEE. In nucleotides, the CDR3 is TGTGCCAGCAGCGTAGGCGGCTCCTACAATGAGCAGTTCTTC. Protein: CASSVGGSYNEQFF.

The chain couples TRBV30 to TRBJ2-3, with 10 bases lining up with TRBD1. Losses at the gene ends were 2 bases for V and 4 bases for J; bases not matched to a gene: 6. The CDR3 has 15 residues. Germline-derived CDR1 and CDR2 are GTSNPN and SVGIG (reference sequence). The CDR3 DNA is TGTGCCTGGAGTCCGGGACAGGGGTTCTCAGATACGCAGTATTTT. Translation gives CAWSPGQGFSDTQYF. Variable domain in full (rest from reference TRBV30 and TRBJ2-3): SQTIHQWPATLVQPVGSPLSLECTVEGTSNPNLYWYRQAAGRGLQLLFYSVGIGQISSEVPQNLSASRPQDRQFILSSKKLLLSDSGFYLCAWSPGQGFSDTQYFGPGTRLTVL.

The gene calls are TRBV5-1 and TRBJ1-2; D not resolved. V lost 4 bases and J 8 bases, leaving 24 bases between the germline ends. CDR3 length: 16 residues. The V gene's germline CDR1 is SGHRS and CDR2 YFSETQ. In DNA, the CDR3 is TGCGCCAGCAGCCCCGCCTCGGTAGGCTACTATGGAGGCTACACCTTC. Amino acid sequence: CASSPASVGYYGGYTF.

This chain uses TRBV7-2 with TRBJ2-1, with 9 nucleotides matching TRBD2. V lost 5 bases, J lost 7 bases, and 9 bases stayed unmatched. Germline V lookup: CDR1 SGHTA, CDR2 FQGNSA. This CDR3 comprises 15 residues. DNA of the CDR3: TGTGCCAGCAGCCGCGGGACTAGCCGGACTAATGAGCAGTTCTTC. This translates into CASSRGTSRTNEQFF.

The chain joins TRBV18 to TRBJ1-1; the D gene is possibly TRBD1 (5 bases). The CDR3 is made up of 15 amino acids. V lost 4 bases, J lost 2 bases, and 14 bases lay in between. CDR1 is KGHSH and CDR2 is LQKENI in the germline V gene. The CDR3 reads CASSLLQGVNTEAFF. CDR3 nucleotides: TGTGCCAGCTCACTCCTTCAGGGTGTCAACACTGAAGCTTTCTTT.

This chain joins TRBV7-2 and TRBJ1-1; TRBD1 is a possible D gene (5 bases). The germline V and J ends were trimmed by 3 bases and 1 base, with 12 bases remaining between them. The CDR3 sequence is 15 residues long. The V gene's germline CDR1 is SGHTA and CDR2 FQGNSA. CDR3 nucleotides: TGTGCCAGCAGCTTCCTTGGACATAAGAACACTGAAGCTTTCTTT. Protein: CASSFLGHKNTEAFF.

This chain links TRBV11-3 with TRBJ2-3; 16 nucleotides align to TRBD2. J lost 6 bases, V lost 4 bases, and 4 bases had no gene match. Germline V gives CDR1 SGHNT, CDR2 YENEEA. This CDR3 has 16 residues. The CDR3: CASSYGTSGGADTQYF. CDR3 nucleotide sequence: TGTGCCAGCAGCTACGGGACTAGCGGGGGGGCGGATACGCAGTATTTT. The whole variable domain, filled in from reference TRBV11-3 and TRBJ2-3, reads EAGVVQSPRYKIIEKKQPVAFWCNPISGHNTLYWYLQNLGQGPELLIRYENEEAVDDSQLPKDRFSAERLKGVDSTLKIQPAELGDSAVYLCASSYGTSGGADTQYFGPGTRLTVL.

The rearrangement joins TRBV6-5 to TRBJ1-2, with 8 nucleotides matching TRBD1. After removal of 3 bases from V and 6 bases from J, the junction contained 12 bases not matched to a gene. There are 16 residues in the CDR3. Germline V CDR1 and CDR2: MNHEY, SVGAGI. CDR3 region: CASSYGRGRNFHGYTF. CDR3 nucleotide sequence: TGTGCCAGCAGTTATGGCAGGGGGCGTAATTTCCATGGCTACACCTTC.

This clone has just one count. This chain connects TRBV5-6 to TRBJ1-6; D gene ambiguous. The V end was cut by 5 bases, the J end by 0 bases, with 9 bases between. This CDR3 has 15 residues. Germline assignment: CDR1 SGHDT and CDR2 YYEEEE. The CDR3, as DNA: TGTGCCAGCAGTTTGTATAGCTCCTATAATTCACCCCTCCACTTT. Its translation is CASSLYSSYNSPLHF.

This sequence joins TRBV7-6 and TRBJ2-2; no clear D. From germline, CDR1 is SGHVS and CDR2 FNYEAQ. CDR3 length equals 13 residues. Trimming removed 5 bases from V and 4 bases from J, with 8 bases in between. The CDR3 nucleotides are TGTGCCAGCAGCGAGAGCCGCACCGGGGAGCTGTTTTTT. It codes for CASSESRTGELFF.

The chain has TRBV6-5 and TRBJ2-7, with 7 bases aligning to TRBD2. V lost 6 bases and J lost 1; bases outside the gene matches: 6. The CDR3 spans 14 residues. CDR1 and CDR2 from the germline V gene are MNHEY and SVGAGI. The CDR3 sequence: CASRGAGLSYEQYF. The CDR3 nucleotides read TGTGCCAGCAGAGGAGCGGGGTTATCCTACGAGCAGTACTTC.

This clone was seen a handful of times. The chain combines TRBV13 with TRBJ2-1; 13 bases agree with TRBD2. The trim removed 5 bases at V and 8 bases at J, leaving 6 bases unmatched. Germline values: CDR1 PRHDT, CDR2 FYEKMQ (reference sequence). The CDR3 extends over 15 amino acids. The chain's CDR3 is CASSPWTSGGDEQFF. CDR3 sequence (DNA): TGTGCCAGCAGCCCCTGGACTAGCGGGGGCGATGAGCAGTTCTTC.

With respect to this clone: Compared with germline, one end of the junction differs, possibly owing to a read error. This chain links TRBV7-9 with TRBJ1-1; TRBD1 is a possible D gene (5 bases). CDR3 length: 15 residues. CDR1 and CDR2 (germline): SEHNR, FQNEAQ (reference sequence). The CDR3 here is CSSSLLGGRGTEAFF. CDR3 DNA: TGTTCCAGCAGCCTTTTGGGGGGTAGGGGCACTGAAGCTTTCTTT.

The chain employs TRBV4-3 and TRBJ2-1; D might be TRBD2 (5 bases). The CDR3 sequence is 15 residues long. Trimming took off 4 bases at V and 0 bases at J, with 10 bases between the two ends. CDR1 LGHNA and CDR2 YSLEER come from the germline V gene. The CDR3 DNA sequence: TGCGCCAGCAGCCGGCTACTAGTCTCCTACAATGAGCAGTTCTTC. Protein sequence: CASSRLLVSYNEQFF.

The gene calls are TRBV9 and TRBJ2-2; 12 nucleotides align to TRBD2. The J segment lost 3 bases and the V segment lost 0 bases, leaving 0 bases of the junction unmatched. The germline V gene has CDR1 SGDLS and CDR2 YYNGEE. This CDR3 has 16 amino acids. CDR3 sequence (DNA): TGTGCCAGCAGCGTAGGACTAGCGGGGGACACCGGGGAGCTGTTTTTT. Its protein is CASSVGLAGDTGELFF.

This chain uses TRBV28 with TRBJ2-1; TRBD2 might be the D (5 bases). Trimming stripped 6 bases from V and 2 bases from J, with 11 bases between. CDR1 is MDHEN, CDR2 SYDVKM, per germline. The CDR3 sequence is 14 residues long. The CDR3 DNA is TGTGCCAGCAGGGGTCGGGAACCCTACAATGAGCAGTTCTTC. This translates into CASRGREPYNEQFF. Together with reference TRBV28 and TRBJ2-1, the CDR3 gives the full variable domain: DVKVTQSSRYLVKRTGEKVFLECVQDMDHENMFWYRQDPGLGLRLIYFSYDVKMKEKGDIPEGYSVSREKKERFSLILESASTNQTSMYLCASRGREPYNEQFFGPGTRLTVL.

The rearrangement joins TRBV19 to TRBJ2-3, with D maybe TRBD1 (7 bases). Per germline, CDR1 LNHDA and CDR2 SQIVND (reference sequence). With 8 bases removed from V and 0 bases from J, the gap between germline ends came to 21 bases. This CDR3 region has 17 residues. For the CDR3, the DNA is TGTGCCAGTCAAGGGGGGACAGCAGCACCTAGCACAGATACGCAGTATTTT. Amino acids: CASQGGTAAPSTDTQYF.

The rearrangement joins TRBV18 to TRBJ2-3, with 8 bases that match TRBD1. The trim removed 6 bases at V and 6 bases at J, leaving 8 bases unmatched. This CDR3 region has 14 residues. CDR1 and CDR2 (germline): KGHSH, LQKENI. The CDR3 DNA reads TGTGCCAGCTCTCAGGGGGCTAGCGTGGATACGCAGTATTTT. Translated: CASSQGASVDTQYF.